The clone carrying this T cell receptor beta chain appeared a single time. Its cognate antigen is unknown. The sample belongs to a study of CD8+ T cells in alopecia areata. On the study more broadly: The protocol delivered tofacitinib for 6 to 18 months, then withdrew it for 6 months. General study points: Scalp sample data also include resident alphabeta T cells from normal skin. Patients shared TCRs less clearly than mice did, possibly for HLA-related reasons.

The treatment denotes: oral pan-JAK inhibitor, 5-10 mg twice daily. Reverse transcribed after extraction, RNA yielded cDNA as the sequencing template. Produced via immunoSEQ multiplex PCR; TCRdb's table is partial and in-frame only. The data show about 200,000 clones, 55% to 75% seen once. The input for sequencing was CD4+ T cells sorted from blood, taken at week 24, from a patient treated with tofacitinib. This TCR was sampled from a human donor with alopecia areata.

CDR3 residues: CASSQGSGTGNYGYTF. As DNA, the CDR3 is TGCGCCAGCAGCCAAGGATCAGGGACAGGGAACTATGGCTACACCTTC. The chain joins TRBV4-3 to TRBJ1-2, with 9 bases that match TRBD1. This CDR3 region has 16 residues. Germline V gene data show CDR1 as LGHNA and CDR2 as YSLEER. Trimming cost V 1 base and J 2 bases; bases outside gene matches: 5.